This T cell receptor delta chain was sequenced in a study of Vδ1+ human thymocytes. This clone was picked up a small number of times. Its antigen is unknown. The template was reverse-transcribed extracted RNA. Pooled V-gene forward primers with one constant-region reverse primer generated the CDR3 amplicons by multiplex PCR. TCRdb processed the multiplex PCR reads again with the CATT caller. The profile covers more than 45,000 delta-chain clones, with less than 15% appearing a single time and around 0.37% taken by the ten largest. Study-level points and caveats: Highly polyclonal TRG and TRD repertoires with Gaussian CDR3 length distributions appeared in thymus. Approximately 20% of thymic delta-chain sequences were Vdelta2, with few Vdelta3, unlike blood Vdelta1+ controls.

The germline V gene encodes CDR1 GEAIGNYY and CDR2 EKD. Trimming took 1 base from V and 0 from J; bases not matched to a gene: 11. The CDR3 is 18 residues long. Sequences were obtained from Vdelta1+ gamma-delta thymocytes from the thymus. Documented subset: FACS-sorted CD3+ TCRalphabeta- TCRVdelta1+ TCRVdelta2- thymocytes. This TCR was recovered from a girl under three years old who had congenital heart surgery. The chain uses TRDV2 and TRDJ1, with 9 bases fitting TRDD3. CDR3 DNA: TGTGCCTGTGACACTTTCCCGTTACTGGGGGAGTACACCGATAAACTCATCTTT. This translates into CACDTFPLLGEYTDKLIF.